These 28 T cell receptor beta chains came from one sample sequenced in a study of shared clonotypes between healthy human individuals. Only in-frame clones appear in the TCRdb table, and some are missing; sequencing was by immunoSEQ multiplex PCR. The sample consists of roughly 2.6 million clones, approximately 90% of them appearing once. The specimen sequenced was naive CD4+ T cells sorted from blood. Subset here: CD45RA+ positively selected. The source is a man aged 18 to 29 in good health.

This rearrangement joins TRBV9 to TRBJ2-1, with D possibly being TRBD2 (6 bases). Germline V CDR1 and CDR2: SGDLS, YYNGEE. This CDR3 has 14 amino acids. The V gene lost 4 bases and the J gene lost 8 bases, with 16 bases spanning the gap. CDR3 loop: CASSSGLFTDEQFF. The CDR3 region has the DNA TGTGCCAGCAGCTCGGGACTTTTTACGGATGAGCAGTTCTTC. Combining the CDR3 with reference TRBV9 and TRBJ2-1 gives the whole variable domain DSGVTQTPKHLITATGQRVTLRCSPRSGDLSVYWYQQSLDQGLQFLIQYYNGEERAKGNILERFSAQQFPDLHSELNLSSLELGDSALYFCASSSGLFTDEQFFGPGTRLTVL.

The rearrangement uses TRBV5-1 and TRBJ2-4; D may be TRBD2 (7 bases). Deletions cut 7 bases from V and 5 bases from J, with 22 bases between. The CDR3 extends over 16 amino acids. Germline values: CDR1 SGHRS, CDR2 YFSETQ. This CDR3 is CASAPGEGELENIQYF. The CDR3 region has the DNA TGCGCCAGCGCCCCGGGGGAGGGGGAGTTGGAAAACATTCAGTACTTC.

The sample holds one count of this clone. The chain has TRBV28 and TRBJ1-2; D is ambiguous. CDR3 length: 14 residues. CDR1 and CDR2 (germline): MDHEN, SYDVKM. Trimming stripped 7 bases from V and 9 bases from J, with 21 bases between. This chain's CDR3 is CASTPTREAGRYTF. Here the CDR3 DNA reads TGTGCCAGCACCCCTACCCGGGAGGCCGGGCGCTACACCTTC.

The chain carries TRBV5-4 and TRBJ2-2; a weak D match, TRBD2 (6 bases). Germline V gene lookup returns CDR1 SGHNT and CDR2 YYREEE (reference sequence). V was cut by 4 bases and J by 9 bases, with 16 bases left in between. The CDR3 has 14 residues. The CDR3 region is CASSPLPGSRELFF. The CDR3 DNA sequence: TGTGCCAGCAGCCCCCTCCCCGGGAGTAGGGAGCTGTTTTTT. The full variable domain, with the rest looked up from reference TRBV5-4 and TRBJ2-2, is ETGVTQSPTHLIKTRGQQVTLRCSSQSGHNTVSWYQQALGQGPQFIFQYYREEENGRGNFPPRFSGLQFPNYSSELNVNALELDDSALYLCASSPLPGSRELFFGEGSRLTVL.

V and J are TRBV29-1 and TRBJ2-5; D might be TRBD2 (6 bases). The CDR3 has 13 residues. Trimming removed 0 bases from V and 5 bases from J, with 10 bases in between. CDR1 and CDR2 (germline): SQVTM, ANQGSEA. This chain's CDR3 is CSVEEGGGETQYF. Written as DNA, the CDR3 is TGCAGCGTTGAAGAGGGTGGGGGGGAGACCCAGTACTTC.

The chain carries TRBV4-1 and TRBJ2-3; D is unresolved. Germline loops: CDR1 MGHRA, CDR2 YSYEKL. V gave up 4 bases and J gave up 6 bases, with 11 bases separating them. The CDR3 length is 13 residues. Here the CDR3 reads CASSPGLGDTQYF. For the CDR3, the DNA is TGCGCCAGCAGCCCAGGCCTTGGGGATACGCAGTATTTT.

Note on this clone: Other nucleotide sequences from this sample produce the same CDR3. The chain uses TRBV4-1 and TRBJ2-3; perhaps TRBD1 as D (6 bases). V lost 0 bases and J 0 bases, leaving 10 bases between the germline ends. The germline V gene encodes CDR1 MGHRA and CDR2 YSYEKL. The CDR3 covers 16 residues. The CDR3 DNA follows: TGCGCCAGCAGCCAAGAGGGGACAACTAGCACAGATACGCAGTATTTT. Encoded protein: CASSQEGTTSTDTQYF.

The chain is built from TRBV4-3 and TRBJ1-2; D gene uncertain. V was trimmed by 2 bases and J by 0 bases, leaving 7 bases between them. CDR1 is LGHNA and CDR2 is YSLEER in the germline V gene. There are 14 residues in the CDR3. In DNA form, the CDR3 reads TGCGCCAGCAGCCAATCAGCGGCTAACTATGGCTACACCTTC. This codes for CASSQSAANYGYTF.

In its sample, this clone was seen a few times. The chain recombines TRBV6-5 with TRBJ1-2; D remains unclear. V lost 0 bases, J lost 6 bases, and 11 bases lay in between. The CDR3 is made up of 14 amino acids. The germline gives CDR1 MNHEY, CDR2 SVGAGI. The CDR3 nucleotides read TGTGCCAGCAGTTACTCGATGGAAATAGATGGCTACACCTTC. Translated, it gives CASSYSMEIDGYTF.

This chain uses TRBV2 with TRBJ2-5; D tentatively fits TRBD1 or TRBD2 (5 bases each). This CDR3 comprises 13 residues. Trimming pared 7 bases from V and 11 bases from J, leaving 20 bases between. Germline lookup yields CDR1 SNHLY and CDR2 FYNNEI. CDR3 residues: CASTGDSVWEQYF. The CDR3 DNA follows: TGTGCCAGCACCGGAGACAGCGTCTGGGAGCAGTACTTC.

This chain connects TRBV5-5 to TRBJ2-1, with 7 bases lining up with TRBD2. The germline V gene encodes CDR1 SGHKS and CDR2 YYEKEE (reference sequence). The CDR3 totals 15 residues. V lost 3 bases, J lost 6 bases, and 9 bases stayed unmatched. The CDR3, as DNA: TGTGCCAGCAGCTCCGACATGGGGAGGGCCAATGAGCAGTTCTTC. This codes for CASSSDMGRANEQFF.

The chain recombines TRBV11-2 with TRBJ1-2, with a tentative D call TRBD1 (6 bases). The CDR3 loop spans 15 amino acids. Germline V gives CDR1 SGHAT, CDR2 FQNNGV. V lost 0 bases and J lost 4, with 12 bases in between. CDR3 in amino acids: CASSLERGLGYGYTF. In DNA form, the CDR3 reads TGTGCCAGCAGCTTAGAACGGGGGCTTGGCTATGGCTACACCTTC.

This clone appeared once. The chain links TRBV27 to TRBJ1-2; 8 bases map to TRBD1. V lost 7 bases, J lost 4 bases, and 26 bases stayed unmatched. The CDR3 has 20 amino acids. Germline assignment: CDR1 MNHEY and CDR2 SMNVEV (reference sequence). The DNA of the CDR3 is TGTGCCAGCAAGCCTGGGGTTATTGGGACAGGCACCGCGAGGGGCTATGGCTACACCTTC. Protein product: CASKPGVIGTGTARGYGYTF.

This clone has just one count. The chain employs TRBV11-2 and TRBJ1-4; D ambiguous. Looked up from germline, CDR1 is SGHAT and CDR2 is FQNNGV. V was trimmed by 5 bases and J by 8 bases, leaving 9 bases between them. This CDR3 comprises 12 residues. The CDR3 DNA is TGTGCCAGCAGCATCCACGGGGAAAAACTGTTTTTT. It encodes CASSIHGEKLFF. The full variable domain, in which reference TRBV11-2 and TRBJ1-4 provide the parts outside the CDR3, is EAGVAQSPRYKIIEKRQSVAFWCNPISGHATLYWYQQILGQGPKLLIQFQNNGVVDDSQLPKDRFSAERLKGVDSTLKIQPAKLEDSAVYLCASSIHGEKLFFGSGTQLSVL.

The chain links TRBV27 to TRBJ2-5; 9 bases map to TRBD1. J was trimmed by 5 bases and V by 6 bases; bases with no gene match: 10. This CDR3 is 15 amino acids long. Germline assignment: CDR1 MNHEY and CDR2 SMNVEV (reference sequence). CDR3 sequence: CASRGQGVAEETQYF. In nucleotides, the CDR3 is TGTGCCAGCAGGGGACAGGGCGTCGCAGAGGAGACCCAGTACTTC.

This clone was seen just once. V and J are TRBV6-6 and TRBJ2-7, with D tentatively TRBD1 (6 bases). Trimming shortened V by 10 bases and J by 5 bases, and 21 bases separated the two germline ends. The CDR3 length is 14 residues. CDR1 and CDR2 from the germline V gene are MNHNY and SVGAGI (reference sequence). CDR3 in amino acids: CATSRGTSRDEQYF. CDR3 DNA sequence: TGTGCCACTAGCAGGGGCACAAGCAGGGACGAGCAGTACTTC.

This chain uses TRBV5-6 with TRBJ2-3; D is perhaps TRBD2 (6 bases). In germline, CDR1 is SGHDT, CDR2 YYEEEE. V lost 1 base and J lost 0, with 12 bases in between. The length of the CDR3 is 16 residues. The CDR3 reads CASSLFLAYSTDTQYF. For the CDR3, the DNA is TGTGCCAGCAGCTTGTTCCTAGCGTATAGCACAGATACGCAGTATTTT.

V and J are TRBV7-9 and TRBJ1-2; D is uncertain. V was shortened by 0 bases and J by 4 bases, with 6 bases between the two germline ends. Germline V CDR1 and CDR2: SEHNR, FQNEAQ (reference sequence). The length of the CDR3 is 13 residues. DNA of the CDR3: TGTGCCAGCAGCTTAGCTGAGGCCTATGGCTACACCTTC. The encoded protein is CASSLAEAYGYTF.

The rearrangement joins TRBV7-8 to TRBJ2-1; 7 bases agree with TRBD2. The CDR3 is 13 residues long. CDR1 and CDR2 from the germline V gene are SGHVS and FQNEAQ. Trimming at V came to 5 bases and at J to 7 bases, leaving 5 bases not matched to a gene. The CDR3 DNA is TGTGCCAGCAGCCGGGGGGAGGTTAATGAGCAGTTCTTC. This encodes CASSRGEVNEQFF. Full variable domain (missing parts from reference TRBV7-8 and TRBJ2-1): GAGVSQSPRYKVAKRGQDVALRCDPISGHVSLFWYQQALGQGPEFLTYFQNEAQLDKSGLPSDRFFAERPEGSVSTLKIQRTQQEDSAVYLCASSRGEVNEQFFGPGTRLTVL.

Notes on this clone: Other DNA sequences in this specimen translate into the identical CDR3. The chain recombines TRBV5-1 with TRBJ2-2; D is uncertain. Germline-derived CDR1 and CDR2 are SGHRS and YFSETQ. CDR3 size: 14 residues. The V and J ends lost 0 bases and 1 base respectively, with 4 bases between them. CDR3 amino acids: CASSLGQNTGELFF. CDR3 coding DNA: TGCGCCAGCAGCTTGGGCCAGAACACCGGGGAGCTGTTTTTT.

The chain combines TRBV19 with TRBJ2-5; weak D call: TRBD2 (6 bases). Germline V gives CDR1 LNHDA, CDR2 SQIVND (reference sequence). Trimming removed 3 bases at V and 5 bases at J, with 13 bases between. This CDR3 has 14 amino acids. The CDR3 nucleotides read TGTGCCAGTAGTATGGGAGGTACCGGGGAGACCCAGTACTTC. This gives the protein CASSMGGTGETQYF.

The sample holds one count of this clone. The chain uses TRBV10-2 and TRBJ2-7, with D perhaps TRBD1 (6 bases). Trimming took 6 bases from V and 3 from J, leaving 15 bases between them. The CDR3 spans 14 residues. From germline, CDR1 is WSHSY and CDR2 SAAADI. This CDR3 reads CASRREQGLYEQYF. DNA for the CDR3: TGCGCCAGCAGGCGCGAACAGGGTCTCTACGAGCAGTACTTC.

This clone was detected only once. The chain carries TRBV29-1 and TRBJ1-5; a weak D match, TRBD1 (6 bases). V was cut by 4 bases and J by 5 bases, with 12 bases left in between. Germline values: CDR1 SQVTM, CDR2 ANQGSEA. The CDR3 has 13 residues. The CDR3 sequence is CSVAQGLDQPQHF. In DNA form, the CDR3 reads TGCAGCGTTGCCCAGGGGCTAGATCAGCCCCAGCATTTT.

The CDR3 sequence is CASSETGLNNSPLHF. As DNA, the CDR3 is TGTGCCAGCAGTGAAACAGGGTTGAATAATTCACCCCTCCACTTT. The V call is TRBV2, the J call TRBJ1-6; a weak D match, TRBD1 (6 bases). The length of the CDR3 is 15 residues. The V end lost 2 bases, the J end lost 5 bases, and 10 bases lay between the germline ends. CDR1 and CDR2 from the germline V gene are SNHLY and FYNNEI.

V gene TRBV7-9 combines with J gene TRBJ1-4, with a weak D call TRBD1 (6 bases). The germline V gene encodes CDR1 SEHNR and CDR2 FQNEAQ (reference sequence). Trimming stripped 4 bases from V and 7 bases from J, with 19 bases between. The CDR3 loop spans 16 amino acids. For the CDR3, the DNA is TGTGCCAGCAGCTCCGGGCGGGGGGCGGCGGCTGAAAAACTGTTTTTT. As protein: CASSSGRGAAAEKLFF.

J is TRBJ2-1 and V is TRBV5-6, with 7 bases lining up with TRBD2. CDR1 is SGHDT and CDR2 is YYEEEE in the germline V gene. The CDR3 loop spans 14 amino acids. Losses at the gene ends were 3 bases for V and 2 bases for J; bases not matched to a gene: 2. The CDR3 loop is CASSSRGAYNEQFF. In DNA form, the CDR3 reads TGTGCCAGCAGCTCCCGGGGGGCCTACAATGAGCAGTTCTTC. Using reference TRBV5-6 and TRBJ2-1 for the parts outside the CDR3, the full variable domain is DAGVTQSPTHLIKTRGQQVTLRCSPKSGHDTVSWYQQALGQGPQFIFQYYEEEERQRGNFPDRFSGHQFPNYSSELNVNALLLGDSALYLCASSSRGAYNEQFFGPGTRLTVL.

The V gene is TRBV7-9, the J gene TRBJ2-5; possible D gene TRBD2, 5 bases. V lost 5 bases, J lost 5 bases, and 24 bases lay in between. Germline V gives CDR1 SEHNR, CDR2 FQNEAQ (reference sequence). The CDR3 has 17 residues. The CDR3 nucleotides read TGTGCCAGCAGCCCGACTCGGACGGTGGGAGTTCCCGAGACCCAGTACTTC. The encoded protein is CASSPTRTVGVPETQYF.

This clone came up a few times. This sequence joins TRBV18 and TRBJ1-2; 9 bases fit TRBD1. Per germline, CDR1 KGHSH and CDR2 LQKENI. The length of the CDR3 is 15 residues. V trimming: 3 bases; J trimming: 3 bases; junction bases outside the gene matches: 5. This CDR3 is CASSPSDRGDYGYTF. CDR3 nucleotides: TGTGCCAGCTCACCTTCGGACAGGGGTGACTATGGCTACACCTTC.